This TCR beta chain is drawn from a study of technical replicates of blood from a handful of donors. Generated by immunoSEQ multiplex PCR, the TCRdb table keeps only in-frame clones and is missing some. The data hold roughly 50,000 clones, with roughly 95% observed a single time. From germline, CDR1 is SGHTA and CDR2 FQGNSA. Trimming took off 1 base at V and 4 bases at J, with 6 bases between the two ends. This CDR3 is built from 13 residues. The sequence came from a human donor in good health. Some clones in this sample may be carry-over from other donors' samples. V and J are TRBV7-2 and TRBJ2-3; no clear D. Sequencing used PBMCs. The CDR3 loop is CASSLDSPDTQYF. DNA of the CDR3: TGTGCCAGCAGCTTAGACAGCCCAGATACGCAGTATTTT.